This T cell receptor (beta chain) was found in a study of T cells in Graves' hyperthyroidism and ophthalmopathy. There were TCR beta CDR3 regions amplified from RNA transcripts. Initially, a first-round RT-PCR of the TCR CDR3 employed the HTBI primer set. From the multiplex PCR reads, TCRdb called clonotypes with MiXCR, one entry per CDR3 protein. This repertoire shows almost 600,000 distinct CDR3 sequences, 46% found once; its top ten account for about 8.3%. Newly diagnosed hyperthyroidism patients aged 18 to 65 years had disease lasting under 2 months. The V and J ends lost 8 bases and 9 bases, in that order; junction bases with no gene match: 13. The CDR3 totals 14 residues. This clonotype was found many times.

V gene TRBV12-3 or TRBV12-4 combines with J gene TRBJ2-7; TRBD2 aligns across 10 bases. This receptor was taken from a woman in her late teens or twenties with Graves' hyperthyroidism. The sample was peripheral blood or thyroid tissue (not recorded which). CDR3 DNA: TGTGCCAGCGGGCATAGCGGGGGGCCCTTAGGGCAGTACTTC. The encoded protein is CASGHSGGPLGQYF.